This passage covers 9 T cell receptor beta chains from one sample sequenced in a study of shared clonotypes between healthy human individuals. Only in-frame clones appear in the TCRdb table, and some are missing; sequencing was by immunoSEQ multiplex PCR. The data show a few hundred thousand clones, roughly three quarters seen once. The material sequenced was PBMCs. These receptor sequences come from a woman in her thirties or forties in good health. Some clones in this sample may be carry-over from other donors' samples.

The chain combines TRBV5-1 with TRBJ2-2, with D maybe TRBD2 (5 bases). In germline, CDR1 is SGHRS, CDR2 YFSETQ. The CDR3 totals 14 residues. Trimming stripped 4 bases from V and 7 bases from J, with 14 bases between. The CDR3 bases are TGCGCCAGCAGCCCCGGACTCTCAAACGGGGAGCTGTTTTTT. Amino acid sequence: CASSPGLSNGELFF.

The V and J genes are TRBV7-2 and TRBJ2-1; perhaps D is TRBD1 or TRBD2 (5 bases each). CDR1 SGHTA and CDR2 FQGNSA come from the germline V gene. Trimming stripped 2 bases from V and 9 bases from J, with 20 bases between. CDR3 length equals 16 residues. DNA for the CDR3: TGTGCCAGCAGCTTAAGGGGTGGGAGATGGGTAGGTGAGCAGTTCTTC. This encodes CASSLRGGRWVGEQFF.

The rearrangement joins TRBV7-9 to TRBJ1-1; D is ambiguous. CDR1 and CDR2 from the germline V gene are SEHNR and FQNEAQ (reference sequence). This CDR3 region has 14 residues. V lost 5 bases, J lost 4 bases, and 14 bases lay in between. The CDR3 region is CASSLAMAGTEAFF. The CDR3 coding sequence is TGTGCCAGCAGCCTCGCCATGGCTGGCACTGAAGCTTTCTTT.

The chain links TRBV27 to TRBJ2-7, with D tentatively TRBD2 (6 bases). The germline CDR1 and CDR2 sequences are MNHEY and SMNVEV (reference sequence). The CDR3 extends over 13 amino acids. The germline V and J ends were trimmed by 6 bases and 3 bases, with 12 bases remaining between them. CDR3 nucleotides: TGTGCCAGCAGCCTAGCGAGAAACTACGAGCAGTACTTC. It encodes CASSLARNYEQYF.

The V and J genes are TRBV2 and TRBJ1-6; the D gene is possibly TRBD1 (6 bases). CDR1 and CDR2 from the germline V gene are SNHLY and FYNNEI. V was pared by 8 bases and J by 7 bases, with 12 bases between. This CDR3 has 13 residues. CDR3: CASQRQENSPLHF. The CDR3, as DNA: TGTGCCAGCCAGCGACAGGAGAATTCACCCCTCCACTTT.

The CDR3 bases are TGTGCCAGCACATCGGATAACTATGGCTACACCTTC. Translation: CASTSDNYGYTF. The chain couples TRBV28 to TRBJ1-2, with D unresolved. CDR1 and CDR2 (germline): MDHEN, SYDVKM. Deletions cut 7 bases from V and 1 base from J, with 7 bases between. This CDR3 comprises 12 residues.

This clone appeared a few times. The rearrangement links TRBV4-3 to TRBJ2-5; TRBD2 agrees at 9 bases. Gene TRBJ2-7 matches the end of the DNA better, so the J call may be wrong. This CDR3 spans 15 amino acids. Germline-derived CDR1 and CDR2 are LGHNA and YSLEER. CDR3 coding DNA: TGCGCCAGCAGCTCAACAGCGGGGGGAGAGGACGAGCAGTACTTC. It translates to CASSSTAGGEDEQYF.

This clone was seen only a few times. One end of the junction does not line up with germline, which may come from a read error. This chain links TRBV15 with TRBJ2-7, with D tentatively TRBD2 (5 bases). The CDR3 contains 15 residues. Germline V lookup: CDR1 LNHNV, CDR2 YYDKDF (reference sequence). CDR3 bases: TGTGCCACCAGCAGAGCCCGGGGTTCCTCCCACGAGCAGTACTTC. It is translated as CATSRARGSSHEQYF.

Worth noting for this clone: Other DNA variants within this sample encode the same CDR3. The chain is built from TRBV30 and TRBJ2-3; TRBD2 agrees at 7 bases. Per the germline V gene, CDR1 is GTSNPN and CDR2 is SVGIG (reference sequence). V trimming: 0 bases; J trimming: 4 bases; junction bases outside the gene matches: 4. This CDR3 region has 14 residues. The CDR3 coding sequence is TGTGCCTGGAGTGTTGGCGGGGGTTCAGATACGCAGTATTTT. This encodes CAWSVGGGSDTQYF.